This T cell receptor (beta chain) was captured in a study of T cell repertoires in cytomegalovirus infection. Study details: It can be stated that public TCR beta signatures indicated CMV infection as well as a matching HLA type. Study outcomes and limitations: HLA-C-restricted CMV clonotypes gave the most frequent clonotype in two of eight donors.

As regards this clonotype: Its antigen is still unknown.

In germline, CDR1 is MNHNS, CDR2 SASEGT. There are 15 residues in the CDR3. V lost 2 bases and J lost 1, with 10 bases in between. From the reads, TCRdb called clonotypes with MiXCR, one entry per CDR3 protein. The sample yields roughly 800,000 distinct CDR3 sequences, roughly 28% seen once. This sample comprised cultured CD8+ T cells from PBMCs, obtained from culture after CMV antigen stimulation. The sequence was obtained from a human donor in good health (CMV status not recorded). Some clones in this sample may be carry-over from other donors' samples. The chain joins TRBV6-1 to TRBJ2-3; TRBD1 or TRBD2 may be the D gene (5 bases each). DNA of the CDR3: TGTGCCAGCAGTGAACGGGACCTGGGCACAGATACGCAGTATTTT. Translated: CASSERDLGTDTQYF.